This T cell receptor beta chain was captured in a study of T cells after yellow fever vaccination (dated by TCRdb to the late 2010s). Concerning the study at large: Libraries from fractions with low cell numbers were prepared with the SMART-Seq v4 Ultra Low Input RNA kit. To follow T-cell clones before and after primary and booster YFV17D yellow fever vaccination, bulk TCR alpha and beta repertoires were sequenced over time. Two healthy male donors, one aged 18 to 29 and one aged 30 to 40 years, were included in the cohort. Blood was drawn at multiple timepoints before and after primary and secondary immunization, with bulk PBMC replicates and cell subsets isolated. Beyond this particular receptor, the publication reports: The secondary T-cell response was weaker than the primary response but faster, peaking on day 5 instead of day 15. Computational filtering was needed because FACS-sorted repertoires could contain abundant contaminating clonotypes from the bulk population. Because the study included only two donors, the extent to which the findings can be generalized is limited. After the booster, most clones that had expanded after primary vaccination were detected again (approximately 96% of CD4 and under 90% of CD8), suggesting broad maintenance of memory. A small share of clonotypes occurred in both CD4 and CD8 compartments, likely arising from convergent recombination.

Including the terminal cysteine and phenylalanine, the CDR3 comprises 17 residues. Only CDR3 DNA remains: 51 bases, in frame from the first base. The junction shows trimming of 4 bases on V and 4 bases on J, and the gene matches do not reach 13 bases of it. As encoded in the germline V gene (reference sequence), CDR1 is SEHNR while CDR2 is FQNEAQ. This clonotype was detected many times. Its specific antigen is unknown. Per-base qualities were not stored, and no clone one base away is much larger. TCR cDNA was synthesized by 5'RACE template switching, which introduced a universal primer site and unique molecular identifiers. cDNA synthesis was primed from both the TCR alpha and TCR beta constant segments. Library amplification used two PCR steps, and the second PCR step added sample barcodes and sequencing adapters. Sequencing of the libraries was done on either Illumina HiSeq 2500 (2x100 bp) or NovaSeq (2x150 bp). The published analysis was carried out like this. MIGEC handled demultiplexing of reads and collapsing into UMI consensus sequences, while MiXCR performed V(D)J alignment. Using edgeR on replicate PBMC samples, clonotypes were called vaccine-responding if FDR was below 0.01 and the log2 fold change was above 5 up to day 15. CD4 or CD8 identity was assigned to each bulk clonotype according to whether the clonotype was present at higher abundance in the sequenced CD4 repertoire or the sequenced CD8 repertoire. Clones were called with MiXCR by TCRdb after fastp trimmed the public reads at Q25, and only in-frame beta chains were retained. Rows matching on CDR3 protein sequence are summarized as one entry with the most common DNA and genes. The V and J calls and clone size are TCRdb's, not the authors'. Across this sample there are roughly 240,000 distinct CDR3 sequences, with 6.5% to 7.5% seen only once. About 0.95% of the sample belongs to the ten largest clones.

The treatment or condition label on this specimen signifies: live attenuated yellow fever vaccine strain. A standard Ficoll-Paque protocol was used to isolate PBMCs from peripheral blood. CD4 and CD8 T-cell fractions were isolated with Dynabeads CD4 and CD8 positive selection kits. RNA was extracted with TriZol from bulk PBMCs, CD4 and CD8 fractions, and dextramer-positive and dextramer-negative fractions. The rearranged segments are TRBV7-9 and TRBJ2-1; 7 central bases correspond to TRBD2. The TCR originated in a man in his thirties or forties who received the YFV17D yellow fever vaccine. The sequenced sample was CD4+ T cells sorted from PBMCs, obtained on the day of the yellow fever booster vaccination. The CDR3 protein: CASSSKRRLAVYNEQFF. The DNA sequence reads TGTGCCAGCAGCTCCAAACGCCGGCTAGCGGTATACAATGAGCAGTTCTTC.